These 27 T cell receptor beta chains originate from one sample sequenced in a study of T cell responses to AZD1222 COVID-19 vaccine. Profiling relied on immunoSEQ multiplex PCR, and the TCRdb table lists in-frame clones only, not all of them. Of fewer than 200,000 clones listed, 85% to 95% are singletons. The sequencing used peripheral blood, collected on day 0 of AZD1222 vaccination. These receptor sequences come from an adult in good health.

DNA of the CDR3: TGTGCCACCCTGGACTCCGCTAATGAGCAGTTCTTC. Translation: CATLDSANEQFF. The chain recombines TRBV24-1 with TRBJ2-1; perhaps TRBD2 as D (5 bases). The germline V gene has CDR1 KGHDR and CDR2 SFDVKD. Trimming took off 9 bases at V and 7 bases at J, with 12 bases between the two ends. This CDR3 spans 12 amino acids.

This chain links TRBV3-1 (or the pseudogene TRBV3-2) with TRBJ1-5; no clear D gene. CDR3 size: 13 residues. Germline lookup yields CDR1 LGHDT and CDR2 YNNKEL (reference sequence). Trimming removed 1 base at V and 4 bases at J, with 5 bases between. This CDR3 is CASSQALNQPQHF. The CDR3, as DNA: TGTGCCAGCAGCCAAGCACTGAATCAGCCCCAGCATTTT.

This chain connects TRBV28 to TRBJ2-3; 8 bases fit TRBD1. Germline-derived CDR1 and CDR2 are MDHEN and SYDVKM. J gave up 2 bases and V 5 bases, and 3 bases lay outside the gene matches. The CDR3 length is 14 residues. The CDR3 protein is CASSDRGATDTQYF. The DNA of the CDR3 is TGTGCCAGCAGTGACAGGGGTGCCACAGATACGCAGTATTTT.

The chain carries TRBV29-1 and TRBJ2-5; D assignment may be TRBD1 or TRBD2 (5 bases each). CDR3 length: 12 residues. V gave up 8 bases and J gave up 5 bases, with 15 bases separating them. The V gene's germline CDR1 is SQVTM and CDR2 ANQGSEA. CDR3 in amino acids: CSTGHWGETQYF. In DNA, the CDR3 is TGCAGCACTGGGCACTGGGGGGAGACCCAGTACTTC.

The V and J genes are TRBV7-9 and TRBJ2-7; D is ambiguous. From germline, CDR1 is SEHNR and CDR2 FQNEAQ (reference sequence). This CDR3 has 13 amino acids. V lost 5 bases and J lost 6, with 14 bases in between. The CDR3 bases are TGTGCCAGCAGCCTGGGCCTCACGAGCGAGCAGTACTTC. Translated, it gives CASSLGLTSEQYF.

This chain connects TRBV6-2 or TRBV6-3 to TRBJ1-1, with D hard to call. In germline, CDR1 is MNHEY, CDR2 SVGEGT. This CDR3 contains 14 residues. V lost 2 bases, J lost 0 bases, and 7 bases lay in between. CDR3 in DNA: TGTGCCAGCAGTTACGGCAGACTGAACACTGAAGCTTTCTTT. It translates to CASSYGRLNTEAFF.

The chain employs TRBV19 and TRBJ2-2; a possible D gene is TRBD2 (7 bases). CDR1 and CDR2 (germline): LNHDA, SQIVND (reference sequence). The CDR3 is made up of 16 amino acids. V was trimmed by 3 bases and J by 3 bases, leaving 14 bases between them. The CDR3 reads CASSIRGAEYTGELFF. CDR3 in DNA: TGTGCCAGTAGTATCCGGGGGGCGGAATACACCGGGGAGCTGTTTTTT.

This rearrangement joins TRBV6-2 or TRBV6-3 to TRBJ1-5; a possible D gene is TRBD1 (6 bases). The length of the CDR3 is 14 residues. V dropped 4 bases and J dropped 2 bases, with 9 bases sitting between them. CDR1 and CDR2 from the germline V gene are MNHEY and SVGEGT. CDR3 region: CASSWTEGNQPQHF. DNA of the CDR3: TGTGCCAGCAGTTGGACAGAAGGCAATCAGCCCCAGCATTTT.

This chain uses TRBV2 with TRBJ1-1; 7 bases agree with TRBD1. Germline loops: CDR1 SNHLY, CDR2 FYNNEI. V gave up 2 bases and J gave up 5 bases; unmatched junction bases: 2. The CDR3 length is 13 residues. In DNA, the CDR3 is TGTGCCAGCAGTGAACAGGGGGGGACTGAAGCTTTCTTT. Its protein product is CASSEQGGTEAFF.

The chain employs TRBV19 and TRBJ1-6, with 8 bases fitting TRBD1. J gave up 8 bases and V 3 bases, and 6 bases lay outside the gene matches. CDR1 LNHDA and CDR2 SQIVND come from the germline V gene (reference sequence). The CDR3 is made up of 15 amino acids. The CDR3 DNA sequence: TGTGCCAGTAGTATCCTTCCAGGGGGCGATTCACCCCTCCACTTT. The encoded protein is CASSILPGGDSPLHF. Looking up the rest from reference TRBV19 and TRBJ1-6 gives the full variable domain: DGGITQSPKYLFRKEGQNVTLSCEQNLNHDAMYWYRQDPGQGLRLIYYSQIVNDFQKGDIAEGYSVSREKKESFPLTVTSAQKNPTAFYLCASSILPGGDSPLHFGNGTRLTVT.

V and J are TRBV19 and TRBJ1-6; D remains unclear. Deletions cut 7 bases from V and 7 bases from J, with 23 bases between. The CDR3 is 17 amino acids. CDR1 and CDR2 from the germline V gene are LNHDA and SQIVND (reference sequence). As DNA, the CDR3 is TGTGCCAGTACCATAACTGGAACGGGTTATAAGAATTCACCCCTCCACTTT. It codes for CASTITGTGYKNSPLHF.

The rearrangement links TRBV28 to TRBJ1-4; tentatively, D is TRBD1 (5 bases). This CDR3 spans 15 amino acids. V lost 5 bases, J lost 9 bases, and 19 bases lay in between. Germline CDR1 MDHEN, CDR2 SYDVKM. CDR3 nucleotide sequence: TGTGCCAGCAGTACCCAGTGGGGCAGGGAAAAAAAACTGTTTTTT. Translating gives CASSTQWGREKKLFF.

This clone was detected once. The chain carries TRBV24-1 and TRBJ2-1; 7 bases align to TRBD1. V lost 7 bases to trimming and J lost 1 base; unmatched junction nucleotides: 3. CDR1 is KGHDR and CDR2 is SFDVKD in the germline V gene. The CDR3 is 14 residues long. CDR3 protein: CATSPTGSYNEQFF. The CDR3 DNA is TGTGCCACCAGCCCGACAGGGTCCTACAATGAGCAGTTCTTC.

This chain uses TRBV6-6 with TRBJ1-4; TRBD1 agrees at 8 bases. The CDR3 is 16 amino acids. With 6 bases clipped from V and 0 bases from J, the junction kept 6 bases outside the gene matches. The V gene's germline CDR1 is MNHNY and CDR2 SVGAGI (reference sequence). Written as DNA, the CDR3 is TGTGCCAGCAGAGACAGGGGATCGGCAACTAATGAAAAACTGTTTTTT. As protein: CASRDRGSATNEKLFF.

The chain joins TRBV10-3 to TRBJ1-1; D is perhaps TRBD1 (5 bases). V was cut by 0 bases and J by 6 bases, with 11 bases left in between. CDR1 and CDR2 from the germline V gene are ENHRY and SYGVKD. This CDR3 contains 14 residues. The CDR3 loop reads CAISESKQVPEAFF. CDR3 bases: TGTGCCATCAGTGAGTCGAAACAGGTCCCTGAAGCTTTCTTT.

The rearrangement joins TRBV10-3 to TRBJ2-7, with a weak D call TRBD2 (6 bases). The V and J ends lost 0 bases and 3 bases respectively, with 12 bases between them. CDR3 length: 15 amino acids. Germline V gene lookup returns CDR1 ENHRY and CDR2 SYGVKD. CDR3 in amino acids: CAISESTGLNYEQYF. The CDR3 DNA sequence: TGTGCCATCAGTGAGTCGACGGGACTGAACTACGAGCAGTACTTC.

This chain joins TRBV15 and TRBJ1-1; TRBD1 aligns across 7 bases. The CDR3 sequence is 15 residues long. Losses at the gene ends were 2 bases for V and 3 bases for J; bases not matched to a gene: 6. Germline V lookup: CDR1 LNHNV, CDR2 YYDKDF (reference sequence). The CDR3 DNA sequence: TGTGCCACCAGCAGACTATCAACAGGGGACACTGAAGCTTTCTTT. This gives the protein CATSRLSTGDTEAFF.

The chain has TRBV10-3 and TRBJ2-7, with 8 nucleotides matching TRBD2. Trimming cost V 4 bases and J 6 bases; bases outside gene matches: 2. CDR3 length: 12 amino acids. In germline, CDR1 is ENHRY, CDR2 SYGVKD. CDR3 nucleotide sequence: TGTGCCATCAGTGCGGGACTAGGCGAGCAGTACTTC. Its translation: CAISAGLGEQYF.

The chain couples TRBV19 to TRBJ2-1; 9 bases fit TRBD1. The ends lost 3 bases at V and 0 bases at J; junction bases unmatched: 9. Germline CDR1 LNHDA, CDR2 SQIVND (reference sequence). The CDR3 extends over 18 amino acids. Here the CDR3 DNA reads TGTGCCAGTAGTATCATTTTATTGGGACAGGGCTCCTACAATGAGCAGTTCTTC. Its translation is CASSIILLGQGSYNEQFF.

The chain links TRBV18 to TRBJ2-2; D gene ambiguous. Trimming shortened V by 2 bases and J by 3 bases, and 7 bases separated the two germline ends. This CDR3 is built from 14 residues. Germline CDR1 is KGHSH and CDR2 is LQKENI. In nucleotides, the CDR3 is TGTGCCAGCTCACCAGCGGACGACACCGGGGAGCTGTTTTTT. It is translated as CASSPADDTGELFF.

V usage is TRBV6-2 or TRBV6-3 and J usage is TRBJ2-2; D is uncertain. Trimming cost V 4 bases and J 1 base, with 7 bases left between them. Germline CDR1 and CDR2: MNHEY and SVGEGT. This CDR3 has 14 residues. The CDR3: CASSSQRNTGELFF. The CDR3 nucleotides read TGTGCCAGCAGTTCACAAAGGAACACCGGGGAGCTGTTTTTT.

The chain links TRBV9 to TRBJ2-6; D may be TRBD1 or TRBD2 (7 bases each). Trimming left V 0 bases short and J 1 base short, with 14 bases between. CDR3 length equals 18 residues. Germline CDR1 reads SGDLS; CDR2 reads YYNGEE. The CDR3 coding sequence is TGTGCCAGCAGCGTAGCTGGCAGGGGGGGTTCTGGGGCCAACGTCCTGACTTTC. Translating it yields CASSVAGRGGSGANVLTF.

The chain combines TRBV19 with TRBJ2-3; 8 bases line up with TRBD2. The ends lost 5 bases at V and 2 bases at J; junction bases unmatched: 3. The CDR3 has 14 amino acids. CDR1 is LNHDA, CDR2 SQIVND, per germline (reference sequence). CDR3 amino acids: CASSGSGATDTQYF. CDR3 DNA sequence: TGTGCCAGTAGTGGTAGCGGGGCCACAGATACGCAGTATTTT.

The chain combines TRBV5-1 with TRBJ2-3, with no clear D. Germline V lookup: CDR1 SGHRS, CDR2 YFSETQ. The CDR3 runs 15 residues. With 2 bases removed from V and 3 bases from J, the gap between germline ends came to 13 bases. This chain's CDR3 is CASSFSQVRTDTQYF. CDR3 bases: TGCGCCAGCAGCTTTTCCCAGGTTAGGACAGATACGCAGTATTTT.

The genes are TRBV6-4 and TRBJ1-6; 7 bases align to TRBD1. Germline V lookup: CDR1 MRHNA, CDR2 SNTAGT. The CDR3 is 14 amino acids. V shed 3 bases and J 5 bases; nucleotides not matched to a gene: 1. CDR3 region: CASSEDRDNSPLHF. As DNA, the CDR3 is TGTGCCAGCAGTGAAGACAGGGATAATTCACCCCTCCACTTT.

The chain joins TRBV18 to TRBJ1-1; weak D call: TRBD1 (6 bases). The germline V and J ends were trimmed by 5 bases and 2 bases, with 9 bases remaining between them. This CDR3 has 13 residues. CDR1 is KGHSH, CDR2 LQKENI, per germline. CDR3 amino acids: CASSRGENTEAFF. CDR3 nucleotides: TGTGCCAGCTCAAGGGGGGAAAACACTGAAGCTTTCTTT.

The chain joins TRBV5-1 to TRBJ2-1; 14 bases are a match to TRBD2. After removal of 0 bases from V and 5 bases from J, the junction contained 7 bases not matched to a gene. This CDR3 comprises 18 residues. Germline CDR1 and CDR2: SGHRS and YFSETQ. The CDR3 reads CASSLVGPGLAGDNEQFF. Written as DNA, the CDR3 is TGCGCCAGCAGCTTGGTGGGGCCGGGACTAGCGGGAGACAATGAGCAGTTCTTC.